These T cell receptor beta chains were read from a single sample in a study of blood T cell repertoires in COVID-19. Assay used: immunoSEQ multiplex PCR; TCRdb lists only in-frame clones, some missing. The table has 350,000 to 450,000 clones, over 75% seen once. Sequenced input: PBMCs or T cells enriched from blood (not recorded which). The source is a man aged 35 to 55 in a cohort exposed to, infected with or recovered from COVID-19 (not recorded which). Both conserved end residues are part of each CDR3.

v_gene	j_gene	CDR3aa
TRBV23-1	TRBJ2-1	CASSQRGREFF
TRBV25-1	TRBJ2-1	CASSVSGRGGNEQFF
TRBV14	TRBJ1-6	CASSQTGGNSPLHF
TRBV5-1	TRBJ1-4	CATRTGLGGEKLFF
TRBV5-1	TRBJ2-7	CASSFVRETPYEQYF
TRBV7-9	TRBJ2-2	CASSFSGAYTGELFF
TRBV7-9	TRBJ2-5	CASSLGRVETQYF
TRBV15	TRBJ1-1	CATSGEGSGGSKLGTEAFF
TRBV7-2	TRBJ2-7	CASSLGSGISYEQYF
TRBV28	TRBJ2-3	CASSQGAGSDTQYF
TRBV5-1	TRBJ2-4	CASSFALAGGTNIQYF
TRBV5-1	TRBJ1-4	CASSHRTGGEKLFF
TRBV28	TRBJ1-2	CASSLNGQGHYGYTF
TRBV2	TRBJ2-6	CASTPLGLASSSGANVLTF
TRBV10-1	TRBJ1-1	CASSEFRNTEAFF
TRBV4-1	TRBJ1-4	CASSPRQGPSTNEKLFF
TRBV28	TRBJ1-2	CASSLGQGGGYTF